The 5 T cell receptor beta chains listed next were all sequenced from one sample in a study of Graves' ophthalmopathy and Graves' hyperthyroidism (dated by TCRdb to the late 2010s). The listed sequencing device is Illumina HiSeq 2000. For repertoire sequencing, TCR beta CDR3 regions were amplified from RNA transcripts. The first round of RT-PCR was done with HTBI primers and the Qiagen OneStep RT-PCR kit, and was followed by a second round of multiplex PCR, then size selection and purification. The public sequencing data were trimmed at Q25 with fastp and processed into clonotypes with MiXCR by TCRdb, which kept only in-frame beta chains. Here each entry gathers all rows of one CDR3 protein and keeps the most common genes and DNA. In this sample the table shows 300,000 to 400,000 distinct CDR3 sequences, about 17% of which occur a single time. Together, the top ten hold 9% to 15% of the sample. The sample comprised peripheral blood. The receptors originated from an adult man with Graves' ophthalmopathy.

In this sample, this clonotype turned up many times. V is TRBV19 and J is TRBJ1-1, with 8 bases that match TRBD1. Per germline, CDR1 LNHDA and CDR2 SQIVND (reference sequence). The CDR3 has 15 amino acids. J gave up 1 base and V 7 bases, and 8 bases lay outside the gene matches. The CDR3 protein is CASTRFGQGNTEAFF. CDR3 nucleotides: TGTGCCAGTACCCGGTTTGGACAGGGGAACACTGAAGCTTTCTTT.

This clonotype occurred many times. This CDR3 is missing its conserved last phenylalanine or tryptophan, likely due to a read error. The rearrangement joins TRBV12-3 or TRBV12-4 to TRBJ2-5; 7 nucleotides match TRBD2. CDR3 length: 15 amino acids. V lost 1 base and J lost 4; bases outside the gene matches: 6. CDR3 nucleotide sequence: TGTGCCAGCAGTTTAGAGGGGCCGGGGGGAGAGACCCAGTACTCC. Its translation: CASSLEGPGGETQYS.

This clonotype occurred many times. The V and J genes are TRBV7-9 and TRBJ2-2, with D possibly matching TRBD1 (5 bases). V lost 5 bases to trimming and J lost 0 bases, with 10 bases between them. This CDR3 region has 15 residues. CDR1 and CDR2 (germline): SEHNR, FQNEAQ (reference sequence). As DNA, the CDR3 is TGTGCCAGCAGCAAAACAGGATCGAACACCGGGGAGCTGTTTTTT. Residues: CASSKTGSNTGELFF.

CDR3 region: CASSLAASQSYEQYF. CDR3 sequence (DNA): TGTGCCAGCAGTTTAGCGGCTAGTCAAAGCTACGAGCAGTACTTC. V is TRBV12-3 or TRBV12-4 and J is TRBJ2-7; D unresolved. Trimming pared 0 bases from V and 3 bases from J, leaving 12 bases between. The CDR3 sequence is 15 residues long.

The rearrangement joins TRBV30 to TRBJ2-7, with 7 nucleotides matching TRBD1. Germline V gives CDR1 GTSNPN, CDR2 SVGIG (reference sequence). J lost 5 bases, V lost 2 bases, and 9 bases had no gene match. The CDR3 runs to 14 residues. The CDR3 region has the DNA TGTGCCTGGAGTCTGACAACAGGGGTCCACGAGCAGTACTTC. It codes for CAWSLTTGVHEQYF.